The following is a T cell receptor beta chain sequence with its context. The antigen is unknown. V lost 0 bases to trimming and J lost 4 bases, with 17 bases between them. This CDR3 spans 16 amino acids. Germline V CDR1 and CDR2: SGHRS, YFSETQ. This sample was taken from a study of cytomegalovirus exposure and HLA in healthy donors. The study, taken as a whole, reports: In the roughly 130 validation repertoires, a later analysis found that first-cohort TCR clusters tended to co-occur.

TCRdb's copy holds only in-frame clones and misses some; the assay was immunoSEQ multiplex PCR. The profile covers 150,000 to 200,000 clones, with about 82% appearing a single time and roughly 1.6% taken by the ten largest. Sequenced: PBMCs. This TCR was recovered from a woman aged 18-35 years in good health and CMV-seronegative. The genes are TRBV5-1 and TRBJ2-7; TRBD1 is a possible D gene (6 bases). CDR3 nucleotides: TGCGCCAGCAGCTTGGGGGCAGGGGCAGGTAGGTACGAGCAGTACTTC. Residues: CASSLGAGAGRYEQYF.